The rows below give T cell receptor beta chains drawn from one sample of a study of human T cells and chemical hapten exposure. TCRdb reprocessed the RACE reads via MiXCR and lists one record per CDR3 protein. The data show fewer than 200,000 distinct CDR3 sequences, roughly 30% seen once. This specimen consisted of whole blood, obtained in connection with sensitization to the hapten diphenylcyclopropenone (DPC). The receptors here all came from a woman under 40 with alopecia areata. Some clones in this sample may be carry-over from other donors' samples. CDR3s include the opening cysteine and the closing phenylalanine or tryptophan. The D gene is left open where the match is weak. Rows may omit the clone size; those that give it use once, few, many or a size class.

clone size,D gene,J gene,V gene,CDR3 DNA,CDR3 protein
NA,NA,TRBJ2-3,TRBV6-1,TGTGCCAGCAACGGTTTATCAGATACGCAGTATTTT,CASNGLSDTQYF
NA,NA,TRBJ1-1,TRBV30,TGTGCCTGGACGGGTGACGCGGACGGGCAGATAAACACTGAAGCTTTCTTT,CAWTGDADGQINTEAFF
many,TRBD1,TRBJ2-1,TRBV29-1,TGCAGCGTTGAACAGACTTACAGGGGCAATGAGCAGTTCTTC,CSVEQTYRGNEQFF
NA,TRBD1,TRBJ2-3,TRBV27,TGTGCCAGCAGTTCCAGGACAGGGGGCACAGATACGCAGTATTTT,CASSSRTGGTDTQYF
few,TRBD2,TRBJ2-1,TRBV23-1,TGCGCCAGCAGTCAAGGACTAGCGGGGAACGAGCAGTTCTTC,CASSQGLAGNEQFF
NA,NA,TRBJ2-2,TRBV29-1,TGCAGCGTCCTGCTCAGGGGAAACACCGGGGAGCTGTTTTTT,CSVLLRGNTGELFF
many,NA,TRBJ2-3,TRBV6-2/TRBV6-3,TGTGCCAGCAGGTTCGAGGGGTATACGCAGTATTTT,CASRFEGYTQYF
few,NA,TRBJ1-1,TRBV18,TGTGCCAGCTCACCACCTCAGGGCGGAAACCGCTTCGGAGCTTTCTTT,CASSPPQGGNRFGAFF
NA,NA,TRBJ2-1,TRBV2,TGTGCCAGCAGATTGGCGGGACTCCCCCTCGATGAGCAGTTCTTC,CASRLAGLPLDEQFF
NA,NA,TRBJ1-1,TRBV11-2,TGTGCCAGCAGCTTATGGGGGCGAGGCACTGAAGCTTTCTTT,CASSLWGRGTEAFF
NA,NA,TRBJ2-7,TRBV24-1,TGTGCCACCAGTGATTTGCTAGGATACGAGCAGTACTTC,CATSDLLGYEQYF
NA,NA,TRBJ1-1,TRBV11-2,TGTGCCAGCAGCTTAAGGGAAGTAAGCCCTGAAGCTTTCTTT,CASSLREVSPEAFF
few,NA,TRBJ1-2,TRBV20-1,TGCAGTGCCTCGCGAGGGGGGGGGCTAAGCTATGGCTACACCTTC,CSASRGGGLSYGYTF
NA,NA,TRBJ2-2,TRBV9,TGTGCCAGCAGCAGATCAAACGGGCCTCATCCCAACACCGGGGAGCTGTTTTTT,CASSRSNGPHPNTGELFF
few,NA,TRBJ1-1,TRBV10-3,TGTGCCATCAGTGAGCCCAGACGGACCGCTGAAGCTTTCTTT,CAISEPRRTAEAFF
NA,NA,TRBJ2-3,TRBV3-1,TGTGCCAGCAGCCAAGGCAGGTTCAGCACAGATACGCAGTATTTT,CASSQGRFSTDTQYF